This T cell receptor (beta chain) was captured by sequencing in a study of T cell changes during pregnancy in multiple sclerosis. Germline CDR1 and CDR2: MNHEY and SVGAGI. The V and J ends lost 5 bases and 5 bases, in that order; junction bases with no gene match: 5. The CDR3 spans 14 residues. Sequenced by immunoSEQ multiplex PCR; TCRdb stores in-frame clones only, minus some. The data show tens of thousands of clones, 90% seen once. Source: peripheral blood, taken in the third trimester of pregnancy. The chain couples TRBV6-5 to TRBJ1-4, with 7 bases lining up with TRBD1. The sequence was obtained from a female donor with multiple sclerosis, enrolled in a pregnancy study. The CDR3 DNA is TGTGCCAGCAGTGGGCGACAGGGCAATGAAAAACTGTTTTTT. This sequence encodes CASSGRQGNEKLFF.